The text below deals with one TCR beta chain. Its antigen is undetermined. V lost 0 bases and J 9 bases, leaving 13 bases between the germline ends. This CDR3 contains 15 residues. Germline V gene lookup returns CDR1 SGHRS and CDR2 YFSETQ. Preparation of the TCRbeta library was carried out with unique molecular identifiers. MiXCR was run by TCRdb on the PCR reads, yielding one entry per CDR3 protein. The top ten clones hold roughly 28% of a sample with just over 950,000 distinct CDR3 sequences, about 26% of them seen once. The source of the sample is a study of T-cell reconstitution after alpha-beta-depleted transplantation in children. Study-wide findings and caveats: Several hundred expanded graft clones reportedly were the source of alpha-beta T cells about two months after transplant. From newly produced T cells came most of the T-cell counts and diversity one year after transplant. In some patients, recipient T cells and intrathymic progenitors surviving conditioning explained high day-60 diversity.

The TCR sequence derives from a boy younger than two who had a stem cell transplant for SCID, so the T cells may come from the graft donor. V gene TRBV5-1 combines with J gene TRBJ1-6; D is ambiguous. Specimen: PBMCs, mostly from graft donor cells, collected 360 days after TCRalphabeta/CD19-depleted stem cell transplant. CDR3 region: CASSLDSSGGSPLHF. CDR3 sequence (DNA): TGCGCCAGCAGCTTGGACAGCAGCGGAGGTTCACCCCTCCACTTT.